Each of the 21 T cell receptor beta chains below was sequenced from the same sample in a study of blood T cell repertoires in COVID-19. The protocol was immunoSEQ multiplex PCR, while the TCRdb copy is restricted to in-frame clones and leaves out a portion. The sample carries 200,000 to 300,000 clones, around 84% recorded once. Sequences were obtained from peripheral blood. These receptors were collected from a man between 60 and 70 years old with acute or convalescent COVID-19.

This chain connects TRBV11-2 to TRBJ2-7, with D tentatively TRBD1 (7 bases). The germline V gene encodes CDR1 SGHAT and CDR2 FQNNGV. Deletions cut 5 bases from V and 0 bases from J, with 14 bases between. This CDR3 is 15 amino acids long. CDR3 amino acids: CASSHSGGSSYEQYF. CDR3 in DNA: TGTGCCAGCAGCCATTCAGGGGGGAGCTCCTACGAGCAGTACTTC.

J is TRBJ2-1 and V is TRBV28, with 7 positions matching TRBD1. In germline, CDR1 is MDHEN, CDR2 SYDVKM. There are 13 residues in the CDR3. The junction had 10 bases not matched to a gene; V was cut back by 3 bases and J by 14 bases. The CDR3 DNA is TGTGCCAGCAGTTTTAGGGACAGCGTCGGGAAGTTCTTC. It specifies CASSFRDSVGKFF.

J is TRBJ1-2 and V is TRBV7-8, with a tentative D call TRBD1 (6 bases). The CDR3 is 15 residues long. V lost 4 bases and J lost 8, with 20 bases in between. Per the germline V gene, CDR1 is SGHVS and CDR2 is FQNEAQ. CDR3 in amino acids: CASSSTMTGQGGYTF. DNA for the CDR3: TGTGCCAGCAGCTCTACCATGACAGGCCAGGGGGGCTACACCTTC. Filled out from reference TRBV7-8 and TRBJ1-2, the complete variable domain reads GAGVSQSPRYKVAKRGQDVALRCDPISGHVSLFWYQQALGQGPEFLTYFQNEAQLDKSGLPSDRFFAERPEGSVSTLKIQRTQQEDSAVYLCASSSTMTGQGGYTFGSGTRLTVV.

The chain recombines TRBV6-1 with TRBJ2-3, with 7 bases aligning to TRBD2. This CDR3 has 16 residues. Germline loops: CDR1 MNHNS, CDR2 SASEGT. Trimming cost V 4 bases and J 3 bases; bases outside gene matches: 10. CDR3 DNA sequence: TGTGCCAGCAGTGTCCAGGCGGGGGTCTGGACAGATACGCAGTATTTT. Protein product: CASSVQAGVWTDTQYF.

V usage is TRBV5-1 and J usage is TRBJ1-1; 7 nucleotides line up with TRBD1. J lost 4 bases, V lost 4 bases, and 4 bases had no gene match. The CDR3 runs to 13 residues. Germline values: CDR1 SGHRS, CDR2 YFSETQ. CDR3 sequence (DNA): TGCGCCAGCAGCCGGACAGGTGGCACTGAAGCTTTCTTT. It is translated as CASSRTGGTEAFF.

The gene calls are TRBV27 and TRBJ2-2; 7 nucleotides match TRBD2. V gave up 6 bases and J gave up 2 bases; unmatched junction bases: 6. Germline CDR1 is MNHEY and CDR2 is SMNVEV (reference sequence). CDR3 size: 15 residues. CDR3 nucleotide sequence: TGTGCCAGCAGGCCTGGACTAGTTAACACCGGGGAGCTGTTTTTT. This encodes CASRPGLVNTGELFF.

This rearrangement joins TRBV18 to TRBJ1-6, with D uncertain. V lost 4 bases and J lost 8, with 9 bases in between. This CDR3 has 13 amino acids. The germline V gene encodes CDR1 KGHSH and CDR2 LQKENI. The CDR3 loop reads CASSLGSDSPLHF. Here the CDR3 DNA reads TGTGCCAGCTCACTCGGGTCCGATTCACCCCTCCACTTT.

The chain combines TRBV4-1 with TRBJ2-1, with D unclear. Per the germline V gene, CDR1 is MGHRA and CDR2 is YSYEKL. This CDR3 comprises 15 residues. Trimming removed 0 bases at V and 4 bases at J, with 10 bases between. The CDR3 here is CASSQDLDRYNEQFF. The CDR3 region has the DNA TGCGCCAGCAGCCAAGATCTAGATCGTTACAATGAGCAGTTCTTC.

The V and J genes are TRBV9 and TRBJ2-7; 7 positions match TRBD1. CDR1 SGDLS and CDR2 YYNGEE come from the germline V gene. Losses at the gene ends were 4 bases for V and 2 bases for J; bases not matched to a gene: 6. CDR3 size: 14 residues. CDR3 sequence: CASSLLDRAYEQYF. For the CDR3, the DNA is TGTGCCAGCAGCCTTCTTGACAGGGCCTACGAGCAGTACTTC. Supplemented by reference TRBV9 and TRBJ2-7, the full variable domain reads DSGVTQTPKHLITATGQRVTLRCSPRSGDLSVYWYQQSLDQGLQFLIQYYNGEERAKGNILERFSAQQFPDLHSELNLSSLELGDSALYFCASSLLDRAYEQYFGPGTRLTVT.

The chain uses TRBV30 and TRBJ1-1; unclear D gene. Germline lookup yields CDR1 GTSNPN and CDR2 SVGIG (reference sequence). The CDR3 is 13 residues long. The ends were cut back, 4 bases at V and 1 base at J, with 10 bases in the middle. The CDR3 here is CAWTPVRNTEAFF. The CDR3 DNA sequence: TGTGCCTGGACCCCAGTCCGGAACACTGAAGCTTTCTTT.

CDR3: CAIRTTSGSNTGELFF. The CDR3 DNA reads as TGTGCCATCAGGACCACTAGCGGGTCGAACACCGGGGAGCTGTTTTTT. This rearrangement joins TRBV10-3 to TRBJ2-2, with 9 bases matching TRBD2. CDR1 is ENHRY, CDR2 SYGVKD, per germline. The CDR3 sequence is 16 residues long. V gave up 6 bases and J gave up 0 bases; unmatched junction bases: 5.

This sequence joins TRBV5-6 and TRBJ2-7; TRBD2 is a possible D gene (6 bases). V dropped 0 bases and J dropped 0 bases, with 16 bases sitting between them. Germline CDR1 is SGHDT and CDR2 is YYEEEE. The CDR3 spans 17 residues. The CDR3 spells CASSLGSSEKSSYEQYF. CDR3 in DNA: TGTGCCAGCAGCTTGGGGTCTAGCGAGAAAAGCTCCTACGAGCAGTACTTC. Full variable domain (outside the CDR3, taken from reference TRBV5-6 and TRBJ2-7): DAGVTQSPTHLIKTRGQQVTLRCSPKSGHDTVSWYQQALGQGPQFIFQYYEEEERQRGNFPDRFSGHQFPNYSSELNVNALLLGDSALYLCASSLGSSEKSSYEQYFGPGTRLTVT.

The V and J genes are TRBV7-9 and TRBJ2-7; a weak D match, TRBD2 (5 bases). CDR3 length: 16 residues. The germline V gene has CDR1 SEHNR and CDR2 FQNEAQ (reference sequence). V was clipped by 5 bases and J by 0 bases, with 17 bases between them. The CDR3 protein is CASSLDWSLSSYEQYF. CDR3 nucleotide sequence: TGTGCCAGCAGCCTGGACTGGTCCTTAAGCTCCTACGAGCAGTACTTC.

The chain combines TRBV11-2 with TRBJ2-7, with D maybe TRBD2 (5 bases). The CDR3 length is 17 residues. Germline loops: CDR1 SGHAT, CDR2 FQNNGV. V gave up 2 bases and J gave up 7 bases, with 24 bases separating them. This chain's CDR3 is CASSLREAGDLRAEQYF. The CDR3 region has the DNA TGTGCCAGCAGCTTACGGGAAGCCGGCGACCTACGAGCAGAGCAGTACTTC.

This clone was seen more than once but under ten times. V is TRBV6-5 and J is TRBJ1-6; the D gene is possibly TRBD1 (5 bases). V was trimmed by 2 bases and J by 10 bases, leaving 18 bases between them. Germline V gives CDR1 MNHEY, CDR2 SVGAGI. The CDR3 loop spans 16 amino acids. The CDR3: CASSYRGPGGHSPLHF. The CDR3, as DNA: TGTGCCAGCAGTTACAGGGGCCCGGGAGGCCACTCACCCCTCCACTTT.

The chain links TRBV5-1 to TRBJ2-2, with 7 bases matching TRBD2. J gave up 0 bases and V 1 base, and 15 bases lay outside the gene matches. The CDR3 spans 20 residues. Germline-derived CDR1 and CDR2 are SGHRS and YFSETQ. The CDR3 sequence: CASSLFGRQAGTTNTGELFF. DNA for the CDR3: TGCGCCAGCAGCTTGTTCGGGAGGCAGGCAGGGACTACGAACACCGGGGAGCTGTTTTTT. Based on the CDR3 plus reference TRBV5-1 and TRBJ2-2, the full variable domain is KAGVTQTPRYLIKTRGQQVTLSCSPISGHRSVSWYQQTPGQGLQFLFEYFSETQRNKGNFPGRFSGRQFSNSRSEMNVSTLELGDSALYLCASSLFGRQAGTTNTGELFFGEGSRLTVL.

The count of this clone is one. This chain links TRBV27 with TRBJ2-5; 9 nucleotides align to TRBD1. J gave up 2 bases and V 1 base, and 5 bases lay outside the gene matches. CDR1 and CDR2 from the germline V gene are MNHEY and SMNVEV (reference sequence). This CDR3 spans 16 amino acids. The CDR3 bases are TGTGCCAGCAGTTTATGGGGACAGGGCCAACAAGAGACCCAGTACTTC. Translated: CASSLWGQGQQETQYF.

V and J are TRBV29-1 and TRBJ2-3; TRBD1 might be the D (5 bases). CDR3 size: 11 residues. CDR1 is SQVTM, CDR2 ANQGSEA, per germline. The ends were cut back, 4 bases at V and 5 bases at J, with 7 bases in the middle. CDR3 in DNA: TGCAGCGTTGGCAGGGAAGATACGCAGTATTTT. Translating gives CSVGREDTQYF.

J is TRBJ1-2 and V is TRBV28; a possible D gene is TRBD1 (6 bases). Germline loops: CDR1 MDHEN, CDR2 SYDVKM. The CDR3 is 16 amino acids. Trimming removed 4 bases from V and 0 bases from J, with 15 bases in between. The CDR3 DNA sequence: TGTGCCAGCAGTTGGGGGGCCGGGACTACTAACTATGGCTACACCTTC. Protein sequence: CASSWGAGTTNYGYTF.

CDR3 sequence (DNA): TGTGCCAGCAGTTTACCAATTAAAGGGGTAGGACCCATAATCCCTTACGAGCAGTACTTC. This sequence encodes CASSLPIKGVGPIIPYEQYF. V gene TRBV27 combines with J gene TRBJ2-7, with D tentatively TRBD1 (5 bases). The CDR3 extends over 20 amino acids. The V gene lost 2 bases and the J gene lost 4 bases, with 30 bases spanning the gap. Germline V CDR1 and CDR2: MNHEY, SMNVEV (reference sequence).

This chain connects TRBV5-3 to TRBJ1-3, with a tentative D call TRBD1 (6 bases). TRBV5-3 is known as an ORF, though its function is uncertain. The CDR3 has 15 amino acids. Trimming left V 4 bases short and J 4 bases short, with 15 bases between. CDR3 sequence (DNA): TGTGCCAGAAGCATAGGACAGCCTTCGGGAAACACCATATATTTT. Translation gives CARSIGQPSGNTIYF.